The 25 T cell receptor beta chains below come from one sample, sequenced in a study of T cell changes during pregnancy in multiple sclerosis. The data were produced by immunoSEQ multiplex PCR, yet TCRdb's version contains in-frame clones alone and is incomplete. The sample gives about 85,000 clones, just over 90% of which show up once; more than 2% is in the top ten. The source was peripheral blood, collected in the first trimester of pregnancy. Receptors were obtained from a female donor with multiple sclerosis, enrolled in a pregnancy study.

V is TRBV15 and J is TRBJ2-7, with 11 nucleotides matching TRBD2. After removal of 5 bases from V and 2 bases from J, the junction contained 5 bases not matched to a gene. This CDR3 has 15 amino acids. Per the germline V gene, CDR1 is LNHNV and CDR2 is YYDKDF (reference sequence). DNA of the CDR3: TGTGCCACCAGCGGAGGGACTAGCGGTACCTACGAGCAGTACTTC. It specifies CATSGGTSGTYEQYF. Based on the CDR3 plus reference TRBV15 and TRBJ2-7, the full variable domain is DAMVIQNPRYQVTQFGKPVTLSCSQTLNHNVMYWYQQKSSQAPKLLFHYYDKDFNNEADTPDNFQSRRPNTSFCFLDIRSPGLGDTAMYLCATSGGTSGTYEQYFGPGTRLTVT.

This chain uses TRBV5-1 with TRBJ2-2; 8 bases fit TRBD1. The junction had 8 bases not matched to a gene; V was cut back by 2 bases and J by 2 bases. Per the germline V gene, CDR1 is SGHRS and CDR2 is YFSETQ. CDR3 length: 17 amino acids. The CDR3 protein is CASSFTTGVGNTGELFF. DNA for the CDR3: TGCGCCAGCAGCTTCACGACAGGGGTCGGAAACACCGGGGAGCTGTTTTTT.

This chain connects TRBV7-2 to TRBJ2-1; 11 bases map to TRBD2. J gave up 4 bases and V 5 bases, and 7 bases lay outside the gene matches. Germline lookup yields CDR1 SGHTA and CDR2 FQGNSA. The CDR3 runs 16 residues. Written as DNA, the CDR3 is TGTGCCAGCAGCCGCAAAGCTAGCGGGGGGTACAATGAGCAGTTCTTC. Amino acid sequence: CASSRKASGGYNEQFF.

The chain combines TRBV27 with TRBJ2-2; 7 nucleotides match TRBD2. The germline CDR1 and CDR2 sequences are MNHEY and SMNVEV (reference sequence). After removal of 6 bases from V and 4 bases from J, the junction contained 5 bases not matched to a gene. The CDR3 contains 14 residues. The CDR3 DNA sequence: TGTGCCAGCAGCGGACTAGTTGCCACCGGGGAGCTGTTTTTT. Protein: CASSGLVATGELFF.

The chain recombines TRBV7-8 with TRBJ2-3; TRBD2 is a possible D gene (5 bases). This CDR3 comprises 15 residues. V gave up 5 bases and J gave up 4 bases, with 16 bases separating them. Germline V gene data show CDR1 as SGHVS and CDR2 as FQNEAQ. CDR3 protein: CASSRNVAIPDTQYF. CDR3 bases: TGTGCCAGCAGCCGAAATGTAGCGATCCCAGATACGCAGTATTTT.

The V and J genes are TRBV30 and TRBJ2-5; TRBD1 might be the D (5 bases). Germline V gene data show CDR1 as GTSNPN and CDR2 as SVGIG (reference sequence). The CDR3 sequence is 13 residues long. The V and J ends lost 0 bases and 5 bases respectively, with 10 bases between them. CDR3 DNA sequence: TGTGCCTGGAGTGTTGGACATGAGGAGACCCAGTACTTC. It yields the protein CAWSVGHEETQYF.

This chain connects TRBV7-8 to TRBJ2-7, with D perhaps TRBD1 (5 bases). Germline V gene sequence: CDR1 SGHVS, CDR2 FQNEAQ. V shed 5 bases and J shed 3 bases, with 11 bases lying between them. This CDR3 is 13 amino acids long. The CDR3 DNA sequence: TGTGCCAGCAGCGTCGACAGAAACTACGAGCAGTACTTC. Protein product: CASSVDRNYEQYF.

V is TRBV4-3 and J is TRBJ2-7, with TRBD2 matching 10 bases. Germline V gene sequence: CDR1 LGHNA, CDR2 YSLEER. This CDR3 contains 15 residues. Losses at the gene ends were 1 base for V and 2 bases for J; bases not matched to a gene: 2. The CDR3 bases are TGCGCCAGCAGCCAAGGGACTAGCGGTACCTACGAGCAGTACTTC. Amino acid sequence: CASSQGTSGTYEQYF.

This sequence joins TRBV7-8 and TRBJ2-4; 10 bases match TRBD2. The V gene's germline CDR1 is SGHVS and CDR2 FQNEAQ. CDR3 size: 14 residues. The trim removed 1 base at V and 6 bases at J, leaving 0 bases unmatched. CDR3 nucleotide sequence: TGTGCCAGCAGCTTAGGGACTAGCGGAAACATTCAGTACTTC. Amino acid sequence: CASSLGTSGNIQYF. Full variable domain (remainder filled in from reference TRBV7-8 and TRBJ2-4): GAGVSQSPRYKVAKRGQDVALRCDPISGHVSLFWYQQALGQGPEFLTYFQNEAQLDKSGLPSDRFFAERPEGSVSTLKIQRTQQEDSAVYLCASSLGTSGNIQYFGAGTRLSVL.

The chain has TRBV5-4 and TRBJ2-1; D possibly corresponds to TRBD2 (6 bases). Trimming cost V 4 bases and J 5 bases, with 16 bases left between them. CDR3 size: 15 residues. Germline V lookup: CDR1 SGHNT, CDR2 YYREEE (reference sequence). CDR3 region: CASSPRRDNNNEQFF. The CDR3 DNA reads TGTGCCAGCAGCCCAAGGCGGGATAACAACAATGAGCAGTTCTTC.

J is TRBJ1-1 and V is TRBV29-1; TRBD1 agrees at 10 bases. Trimming removed 5 bases from V and 1 base from J; junction bases left unmatched: 16. This CDR3 is 18 amino acids long. Germline-derived CDR1 and CDR2 are SQVTM and ANQGSEA. This chain's CDR3 is CSVIPLGDRGERNTEAFF. Here the CDR3 DNA reads TGCAGCGTTATACCCTTGGGGGACAGGGGCGAGCGGAACACTGAAGCTTTCTTT.

The chain is built from TRBV28 and TRBJ1-1, with D unclear. CDR1 MDHEN and CDR2 SYDVKM come from the germline V gene. V lost 3 bases, J lost 1 base, and 6 bases lay in between. The CDR3 is 13 residues long. The CDR3 spells CASSLRQNTEAFF. As DNA, the CDR3 is TGTGCCAGCAGTTTGAGGCAGAACACTGAAGCTTTCTTT. The full variable domain, with the rest looked up from reference TRBV28 and TRBJ1-1, is DVKVTQSSRYLVKRTGEKVFLECVQDMDHENMFWYRQDPGLGLRLIYFSYDVKMKEKGDIPEGYSVSREKKERFSLILESASTNQTSMYLCASSLRQNTEAFFGQGTRLTVV.

This clone occurred once. V and J are TRBV4-3 and TRBJ1-2; unclear D gene. V lost 4 bases and J lost 4, with 16 bases in between. This CDR3 is 15 amino acids long. Germline V gives CDR1 LGHNA, CDR2 YSLEER. CDR3 protein: CASSPSLTPSYGYTF. CDR3 in DNA: TGCGCCAGCAGCCCCTCCTTGACCCCTAGCTATGGCTACACCTTC.

This sequence joins TRBV7-9 and TRBJ1-1; D might be TRBD1 (6 bases). Trimming left V 0 bases short and J 2 bases short, with 10 bases between. This CDR3 has 15 amino acids. CDR1 is SEHNR, CDR2 FQNEAQ, per germline (reference sequence). CDR3 loop: CASSLARGFNTEAFF. Written as DNA, the CDR3 is TGTGCCAGCAGCTTAGCCAGGGGTTTTAACACTGAAGCTTTCTTT.

This rearrangement joins TRBV5-6 to TRBJ2-3, with 8 nucleotides matching TRBD1. Germline loops: CDR1 SGHDT, CDR2 YYEEEE. The CDR3 totals 14 residues. V was pared by 0 bases and J by 5 bases, with 2 bases of the junction left unmatched. CDR3 amino acids: CASSLETGEDTQYF. CDR3 in DNA: TGTGCCAGCAGCTTGGAGACAGGGGAAGATACGCAGTATTTT.

The rearrangement links TRBV5-1 to TRBJ1-4, with 7 bases fitting TRBD1. This CDR3 is 14 amino acids long. V was clipped by 0 bases and J by 11 bases; unmatched bases: 7. CDR1 is SGHRS and CDR2 is YFSETQ in the germline V gene. The CDR3 reads CASSLGQGGFKLFF. The DNA of the CDR3 is TGCGCCAGCAGCTTGGGGCAGGGGGGTTTCAAACTGTTTTTT.

The table lists this clone with a count of one. Other DNA sequences from this sample encode an identical CDR3 as well. This chain connects TRBV7-3 to TRBJ1-1, with D possibly being TRBD1 (5 bases). The V and J ends lost 5 bases and 1 base respectively, with 8 bases between them. The germline CDR1 and CDR2 sequences are SGHTA and FQGTGA. This CDR3 region has 13 residues. The CDR3 DNA reads TGTGCCAGCAGCCCCGGACAGAACACTGAAGCTTTCTTT. Its translation: CASSPGQNTEAFF.

This clone was seen a single time. The rearrangement uses TRBV19 and TRBJ1-4, with 7 positions matching TRBD1. This CDR3 is built from 15 residues. With V trimmed by 4 bases and J by 5 bases, 7 bases remained unmatched. Germline V CDR1 and CDR2: LNHDA, SQIVND (reference sequence). CDR3 DNA: TGTGCCAGTAGTAAAACGGGACAGAAGAATGAAAAACTGTTTTTT. Translating gives CASSKTGQKNEKLFF.

The chain combines TRBV28 with TRBJ1-5; tentatively, D is TRBD1 (6 bases). The CDR3 length is 13 residues. CDR1 and CDR2 from the germline V gene are MDHEN and SYDVKM. Trimming stripped 7 bases from V and 6 bases from J, with 13 bases between. The CDR3 sequence is CASTSGQFQPQHF. CDR3 coding DNA: TGTGCCAGCACCTCAGGACAGTTTCAGCCCCAGCATTTT.

This clone was counted a few times. The chain carries TRBV6-1 and TRBJ2-1; weak D call: TRBD1 (6 bases). V shed 1 base and J shed 8 bases, with 12 bases lying between them. This CDR3 spans 14 amino acids. The germline gives CDR1 MNHNS, CDR2 SASEGT. The CDR3 loop is CASSEGDTVYEQFF. CDR3 nucleotide sequence: TGTGCCAGCAGTGAAGGGGACACAGTCTATGAGCAGTTCTTC.

The V call is TRBV20-1, the J call TRBJ2-7; D is ambiguous. CDR1 DFQATT and CDR2 SNEGSKA come from the germline V gene (reference sequence). The CDR3 spans 11 residues. V was pared by 1 base and J by 6 bases, with 7 bases between. The CDR3 DNA reads as TGCAGTGCTAGAGCGTCTCTCGAGCAGTACTTC. It encodes CSARASLEQYF.

This clone has just one count. J is TRBJ2-2 and V is TRBV6-6; D gene uncertain. CDR3 length: 15 residues. Trimming removed 5 bases from V and 1 base from J, with 11 bases in between. Germline CDR1 and CDR2: MNHNY and SVGAGI (reference sequence). The CDR3 DNA reads TGTGCCAGCAGTGGTCGTCGAGGGAACACCGGGGAGCTGTTTTTT. This codes for CASSGRRGNTGELFF.

The chain combines TRBV28 with TRBJ1-1; possible D gene TRBD1, 6 bases. Germline V CDR1 and CDR2: MDHEN, SYDVKM. V lost 5 bases, J lost 7 bases, and 11 bases lay in between. This CDR3 region has 12 residues. DNA for the CDR3: TGTGCCAGCAGTCTCGGACAGCATGAAGCTTTCTTT. Translating it yields CASSLGQHEAFF.

This chain connects TRBV5-1 to TRBJ1-3, with no clear D. This CDR3 spans 15 amino acids. Trimming left V 0 bases short and J 1 base short, with 8 bases between. From germline, CDR1 is SGHRS and CDR2 YFSETQ. CDR3 nucleotides: TGCGCCAGCAGCTTGGTAGCAAATTCTGGAAACACCATATATTTT. Translation: CASSLVANSGNTIYF.

The chain has TRBV6-1 and TRBJ1-6; D call uncertain. Trimming took off 3 bases at V and 10 bases at J, with 13 bases between the two ends. The CDR3 runs to 14 residues. From germline, CDR1 is MNHNS and CDR2 SASEGT. The CDR3 DNA reads as TGTGCCAGCAGTGAGAGGGTTGATGAATCACCCCTCCACTTT. Translation: CASSERVDESPLHF.